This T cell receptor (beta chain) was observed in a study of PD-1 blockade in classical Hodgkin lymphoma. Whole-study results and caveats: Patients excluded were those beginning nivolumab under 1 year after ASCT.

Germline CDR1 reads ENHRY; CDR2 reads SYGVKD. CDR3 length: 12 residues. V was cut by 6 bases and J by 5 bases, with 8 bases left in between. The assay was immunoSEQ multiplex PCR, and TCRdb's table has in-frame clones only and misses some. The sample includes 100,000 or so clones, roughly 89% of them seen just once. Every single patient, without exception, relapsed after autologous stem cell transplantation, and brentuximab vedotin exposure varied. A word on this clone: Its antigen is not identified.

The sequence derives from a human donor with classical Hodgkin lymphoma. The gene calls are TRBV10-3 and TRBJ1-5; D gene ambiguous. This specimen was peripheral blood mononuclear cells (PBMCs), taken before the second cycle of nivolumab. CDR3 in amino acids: CAIRGSDQPQHF. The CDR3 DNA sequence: TGTGCCATCAGGGGGTCGGATCAGCCCCAGCATTTT.